Each of the 8 T cell receptor beta chains below was sequenced from the same sample in a study of T-cell memory formation after mild COVID-19. TCRdb re-called the 5' RACE reads with MiXCR, one entry per CDR3 protein. The data show approximately 450,000 distinct CDR3 sequences, roughly 18% seen once. The sample comprised PBMCs or a T cell subset sorted from them (not recorded which). These receptors were taken from an adult woman who had mild COVID-19 (a few samples of this study predate the infection). Cell type and time point are not known.

The V gene is TRBV12-3 or TRBV12-4, the J gene TRBJ1-3; D remains ambiguous. V gave up 8 bases and J gave up 3 bases, with 11 bases separating them. The CDR3 totals 13 residues. Written as DNA, the CDR3 is TGTGCCAGCGGGGTTCTGGGTGGAAACACCATATATTTT. Its protein product is CASGVLGGNTIYF.

This clonotype was observed many times. The chain links TRBV5-1 to TRBJ2-1, with TRBD1 matching over 8 bases. CDR3 length: 14 amino acids. J gave up 8 bases and V 6 bases, and 10 bases lay outside the gene matches. The V gene's germline CDR1 is SGHRS and CDR2 YFSETQ. The CDR3 sequence: CASISGQGRDEQFF. CDR3 nucleotide sequence: TGCGCCAGCATCTCCGGACAGGGCAGGGATGAGCAGTTCTTC.

In its sample, this clonotype was seen a few times. The chain employs TRBV7-9 and TRBJ2-3, with D perhaps TRBD1 (5 bases). In germline, CDR1 is SEHNR, CDR2 FQNEAQ (reference sequence). V was clipped by 5 bases and J by 4 bases, with 10 bases between them. The CDR3 contains 13 residues. The CDR3 DNA follows: TGTGCCAGCAGCAAACCAGGGCCAGATACGCAGTATTTT. This sequence encodes CASSKPGPDTQYF.

This clonotype occurred many times. The V and J genes are TRBV20-1 and TRBJ1-3, with D perhaps TRBD1 (5 bases). Germline CDR1 is DFQATT and CDR2 is SNEGSKA (reference sequence). This CDR3 has 14 amino acids. V was pared by 6 bases and J by 0 bases, with 12 bases between. DNA for the CDR3: TGCAGTGCGGGACGGAGTCCCTCTGGAAACACCATATATTTT. Its translation is CSAGRSPSGNTIYF.

The V and J genes are TRBV2 and TRBJ2-5; 9 bases agree with TRBD2. There are 15 residues in the CDR3. Germline values: CDR1 SNHLY, CDR2 FYNNEI. Losses at the gene ends were 7 bases for V and 5 bases for J; bases not matched to a gene: 11. This CDR3 is CASNRAGGLFETQYF. In DNA form, the CDR3 reads TGTGCCAGCAATCGGGCGGGAGGGCTATTTGAGACCCAGTACTTC.

The V call is TRBV12-3 or TRBV12-4, the J call TRBJ1-5; D gene unclear. The CDR3 spans 14 residues. Between the trimmed V and J ends, which lost 3 bases and 6 bases, there was a span of 12 bases. The CDR3 DNA sequence: TGTGCCAGCAGTTTCGGACTAAGCGGTCAGCCCCAGCATTTT. This gives the protein CASSFGLSGQPQHF.

This clonotype was detected a few times. The rearrangement uses TRBV6-2 or TRBV6-3 and TRBJ2-1; D gene unclear. The CDR3 is 11 residues long. Germline CDR1 is MNHEY and CDR2 is SVGEGT. The V end was cut by 2 bases, the J end by 9 bases, with 5 bases between. CDR3 in DNA: TGTGCCAGCAGTTACAGAGGTGAGCAGTTCTTC. This encodes CASSYRGEQFF.

This clonotype was seen a few times. The V call is TRBV4-1, the J call TRBJ2-1; maybe TRBD2 (6 bases). Germline-derived CDR1 and CDR2 are MGHRA and YSYEKL. The length of the CDR3 is 14 residues. With 2 bases removed from V and 8 bases from J, the gap between germline ends came to 13 bases. The CDR3 spells CASSQTQAGYEQFF. DNA of the CDR3: TGCGCCAGCAGCCAAACCCAGGCGGGGTATGAGCAGTTCTTC.